One and the same sample provided the 19 T cell receptor beta chains below, sequenced in a study of response to subunit inactivated influenza vaccine. A single record per CDR3 protein comes from TCRdb applying MiXCR to the RT-PCR reads. Here the sample spans around 580,000 distinct CDR3 sequences, approximately 14% being singletons. The specimen comprised PBMCs from blood, sampled 11 to 12 days after vaccination. The receptors were gathered from a man aged 50 to 59 who received an inactivated influenza vaccine.

This clonotype was found a few times. The CDR3 here is CASSLRVQGKNIQYF. For the CDR3, the DNA is TGTGCCAGCAGCTTAAGGGTGCAGGGGAAAAACATTCAGTACTTC. The rearrangement uses TRBV7-2 and TRBJ2-4; a weak D match, TRBD1 (6 bases). Trimming left V 2 bases short and J 4 bases short, with 12 bases between. Looked up from germline, CDR1 is SGHTA and CDR2 is FQGNSA. The length of the CDR3 is 15 residues.

This clonotype occurred a few times. V and J are TRBV13 and TRBJ1-1; D may be TRBD1 (5 bases). The V end lost 5 bases, the J end lost 6 bases, and 19 bases lay between the germline ends. This CDR3 spans 15 amino acids. Germline CDR1 is PRHDT and CDR2 is FYEKMQ (reference sequence). CDR3 DNA: TGTGCCAGCAGCGACTCCGAGACAGCAGGGTCTGAAGCTTTCTTT. This translates into CASSDSETAGSEAFF.

The V call is TRBV7-9, the J call TRBJ2-3; 7 nucleotides line up with TRBD1. J gave up 4 bases and V 5 bases, and 12 bases lay outside the gene matches. CDR3 length equals 16 residues. Germline V lookup: CDR1 SEHNR, CDR2 FQNEAQ (reference sequence). Here the CDR3 reads CASSRRSQGVADTQYF. The CDR3 DNA is TGTGCCAGCAGCCGTCGTAGCCAGGGGGTCGCAGATACGCAGTATTTT. The variable domain in full, completed from reference TRBV7-9 and TRBJ2-3, reads DTGVSQNPRHKITKRGQNVTFRCDPISEHNRLYWYRQTLGQGPEFLTYFQNEAQLEKSRLLSDRFSAERPKGSFSTLEIQRTEQGDSAMYLCASSRRSQGVADTQYFGPGTRLTVL.

The rearrangement uses TRBV10-3 and TRBJ2-7, with a tentative D call TRBD1 (6 bases). The CDR3 is made up of 11 amino acids. In germline, CDR1 is ENHRY, CDR2 SYGVKD. Trimming took 6 bases from V and 7 from J, leaving 10 bases between them. In DNA, the CDR3 is TGTGCCATCAGACAGGGTAGAGAGCAGTACTTC. As protein: CAIRQGREQYF.

There are many counts of this clonotype. V gene TRBV5-1 combines with J gene TRBJ2-7; 8 positions match TRBD1. From germline, CDR1 is SGHRS and CDR2 YFSETQ. CDR3 length: 14 residues. The trim removed 0 bases at V and 5 bases at J, leaving 4 bases unmatched. The CDR3 region is CASSLGTGNHEQYF. The DNA of the CDR3 is TGCGCCAGCAGCTTGGGGACAGGGAACCACGAGCAGTACTTC.

The table lists this clonotype with a few counts. The junction departs from germline at one end; a sequencing error may be responsible. The gene calls are TRBV20-1 and TRBJ2-2; TRBD2 agrees at 10 bases. This CDR3 spans 13 amino acids. CDR1 and CDR2 from the germline V gene are DFQATT and SNEGSKA (reference sequence). The CDR3 sequence is CSARDRLAGEVFF. The CDR3 nucleotides read TGCAGTGCTAGAGATCGGCTAGCGGGGGAGGTGTTTTTT.

V is TRBV5-1 and J is TRBJ2-2; 7 bases line up with TRBD1. The CDR3 spans 14 residues. Trimming removed 4 bases from V and 6 bases from J; junction bases left unmatched: 6. Germline V lookup: CDR1 SGHRS, CDR2 YFSETQ. CDR3 protein: CASSGETGSGELFF. The CDR3 bases are TGCGCCAGCAGCGGGGAGACAGGGTCCGGGGAGCTGTTTTTT.

This clonotype has more than one count but fewer than ten. The V call is TRBV12-3 or TRBV12-4, the J call TRBJ1-2; D gene uncertain. Trimming took off 2 bases at V and 6 bases at J, with 16 bases between the two ends. This CDR3 has 15 amino acids. CDR3 residues: CASSLRALGSDGYTF. CDR3 bases: TGTGCCAGCAGTTTAAGGGCTTTGGGGTCCGATGGCTACACCTTC.

The chain is built from TRBV5-1 and TRBJ2-3, with 7 bases lining up with TRBD2. The V gene's germline CDR1 is SGHRS and CDR2 YFSETQ. There are 14 residues in the CDR3. The ends lost 4 bases at V and 1 base at J; junction bases unmatched: 3. The CDR3, as DNA: TGCGCCAGCAGCGGGGGGGTCCGCACAGATACGCAGTATTTT. Protein: CASSGGVRTDTQYF.

The chain combines TRBV11-2 with TRBJ2-1; 11 nucleotides line up with TRBD1. Per the germline V gene, CDR1 is SGHAT and CDR2 is FQNNGV. This CDR3 is built from 19 residues. V lost 3 bases and J lost 0; bases outside the gene matches: 10. The CDR3 reads CASSFSGTGGPSSYNEQFF. The CDR3 nucleotides read TGTGCCAGCAGCTTCTCCGGGACAGGGGGACCCAGCTCCTACAATGAGCAGTTCTTC.

The CDR3: CASSSGPWDNEQFF. CDR3 DNA sequence: TGTGCCAGCAGCTCGGGACCCTGGGACAATGAGCAGTTCTTC. The chain couples TRBV7-6 to TRBJ2-1; either TRBD1 or TRBD2 may supply D (5 bases each). CDR3 size: 14 residues. The germline V gene has CDR1 SGHVS and CDR2 FNYEAQ. Trimming took off 4 bases at V and 5 bases at J, with 12 bases between the two ends.

This clonotype was seen many times. This chain links TRBV5-1 with TRBJ2-1, with 9 bases lining up with TRBD1. The CDR3 runs to 16 residues. Germline loops: CDR1 SGHRS, CDR2 YFSETQ. With V trimmed by 2 bases and J by 4 bases, 7 bases remained unmatched. CDR3 coding DNA: TGCGCCAGCAGCTTTACTCCGGGACAGGGATACAATGAGCAGTTCTTC. It yields the protein CASSFTPGQGYNEQFF.

The chain joins TRBV20-1 to TRBJ1-6; possibly TRBD1 for D (6 bases). Trimming took 3 bases from V and 4 from J, leaving 16 bases between them. CDR1 is DFQATT, CDR2 SNEGSKA, per germline (reference sequence). This CDR3 has 16 amino acids. In nucleotides, the CDR3 is TGCAGTGCTAGGTCCATTGCGGGACATTATAATTCACCCCTCCACTTT. Translated: CSARSIAGHYNSPLHF.

This clonotype was observed a few times. The CDR3 region has the DNA TGTGCCACCAGTGATTACGACAGAATCTACGAGCAGTACTTC. Its protein product is CATSDYDRIYEQYF. This chain connects TRBV24-1 to TRBJ2-7; possible D gene TRBD1, 5 bases. The CDR3 covers 14 residues. Trimming pared 2 bases from V and 3 bases from J, leaving 10 bases between. Per the germline V gene, CDR1 is KGHDR and CDR2 is SFDVKD.

The chain is built from TRBV12-3 or TRBV12-4 and TRBJ2-1; 9 bases are shared with TRBD1. Germline trimming cut 6 bases from V and 8 bases from J; bases unmatched to any gene: 14. The CDR3 extends over 16 amino acids. The CDR3 region has the DNA TGTGCCAGCAGCCAAAACCCGGGACAGGGTGCCTATGAGCAGTTCTTC. Amino acid sequence: CASSQNPGQGAYEQFF.

This clonotype was detected many times. The chain uses TRBV29-1 and TRBJ2-7, with TRBD1 matching over 8 bases. Germline V gene data show CDR1 as SQVTM and CDR2 as ANQGSEA. J was trimmed by 5 bases and V by 0 bases; bases with no gene match: 9. This CDR3 comprises 15 residues. The CDR3 reads CSVEDSARGQNEQYF. CDR3 in DNA: TGCAGCGTTGAAGACAGCGCCAGGGGGCAGAACGAGCAGTACTTC.

This chain uses TRBV5-1 with TRBJ2-2; D might be TRBD1 or TRBD2, each matching 5 bases. This CDR3 is 16 amino acids long. Germline CDR1 is SGHRS and CDR2 is YFSETQ. Deletions cut 4 bases from V and 0 bases from J, with 13 bases between. The CDR3 protein is CASSTGTVANTGELFF. The CDR3, as DNA: TGCGCCAGCAGCACCGGGACCGTCGCGAACACCGGGGAGCTGTTTTTT.

J is TRBJ2-1 and V is TRBV20-1; 9 bases agree with TRBD2. In germline, CDR1 is DFQATT, CDR2 SNEGSKA (reference sequence). V shed 5 bases, J shed 3 bases, and the junction held 5 bases outside the gene matches. The CDR3 has 14 residues. CDR3 protein: CSAVAGADYNEQFF. The DNA for the CDR3 is TGCAGTGCTGTAGCGGGGGCAGACTACAATGAGCAGTTCTTC.

The V gene is TRBV4-2, the J gene TRBJ2-2; 7 nucleotides line up with TRBD1. J was trimmed by 3 bases and V by 1 base; bases with no gene match: 8. CDR3 length: 17 residues. The V gene's germline CDR1 is LGHNA and CDR2 YNFKEQ. The CDR3 spells CASSQGEGAIYTGELFF. The CDR3 DNA reads TGTGCCAGCAGCCAAGGCGAGGGGGCGATTTACACCGGGGAGCTGTTTTTT.